These T cell receptor beta chains were read from a single sample in a study of identical twins. Using its own MiXCR run on the 5' RACE reads, TCRdb lists one record per CDR3 protein. The data show approximately 220,000 distinct CDR3 sequences, with around 8.1% seen just once and less than 2% held by the top ten. The same data also went into a second study, on yellow fever vaccine responses in identical twins.

Specimen: memory (CD45RO+) T cells sorted from blood. The receptors were gathered from a woman between 18 and 30 years old in good health. CDR3s include the opening cysteine and the closing phenylalanine or tryptophan. The D gene is left open where the match is weak. Only some rows state a clone size, as once, few, many or a class for expanded clones.

abundance	v_gene	j_gene	d_gene	CDR3nt	CDR3aa
few	TRBV6-1	TRBJ2-5	.	TGTGCCAGCAGCCTAATCACCCCTTTAGAGACCCAGTACTTC	CASSLITPLETQYF
.	TRBV4-2	TRBJ1-6	.	TGTGCCAGCAGCCAAGATTGGGACTCCTATAATTCACCCCTCCACTTT	CASSQDWDSYNSPLHF
.	TRBV6-4	TRBJ1-1	.	TGTGCCAGCAGTTACTCAACCGGCACTGAAGCTTTCTTT	CASSYSTGTEAFF
few	TRBV14	TRBJ1-3	TRBD1	TGTGCCAGCAGCCCCAGACAGGGTTCTGGAAACACCATATATTTT	CASSPRQGSGNTIYF
.	TRBV20-1	TRBJ2-1	.	TGCAGTGCTAACGACCGGGACTCCAGCTCCTACAATGAGCAGTTCTTC	CSANDRDSSSYNEQFF
.	TRBV20-1	TRBJ2-7	.	TGCAGTGCCAGGTACCGGGGGCCCTACGAGCAGTACTTC	CSARYRGPYEQYF
few	TRBV12-3/TRBV12-4	TRBJ2-6	.	TGTGCCAGCAGTTTAGCCTCAGGGGCTGGGGCCAACGTCCTGACTTTC	CASSLASGAGANVLTF
few	TRBV11-2	TRBJ2-5	.	TGTGCCAGCAGCTTAGACCTTAGGGGGACTGAGACCCAGTACTTC	CASSLDLRGTETQYF
many	TRBV20-1	TRBJ1-4	.	TGCAGTGCTAGGCACGGCGTAAATGAAAAACTGTTTTTT	CSARHGVNEKLFF
few	TRBV19	TRBJ1-5	.	TGTGCCAGTAGTATATCAAGTACCAATCAGCCCCAGCATTTT	CASSISSTNQPQHF
many	TRBV12-5	TRBJ2-3	.	TGTGCTAGTGGTTTGGAGAGGAGCACAGATACGCAGTATTTT	CASGLERSTDTQYF
.	TRBV20-1	TRBJ2-7	.	TGCAGTGCTAGTCTGGGACGCTCCTACGAGCAGTACTTC	CSASLGRSYEQYF
many	TRBV5-1	TRBJ2-7	.	TGCGCCAGCAGCAACGGGGACACTAGATACGAGCAGTACTTC	CASSNGDTRYEQYF
many	TRBV18	TRBJ2-1	.	TGTGCCAGCTCACCACCCAAACTAGCCGGGCCCAATGAGCAGTTCTTC	CASSPPKLAGPNEQFF
.	TRBV28	TRBJ2-1	TRBD2	TGTGCCAGCAGCCCCGGACTAGCGGCCCACAATGAGCAGTTCTTC	CASSPGLAAHNEQFF
many	TRBV12-3/TRBV12-4	TRBJ1-2	.	TGTGCCAGCAGTTTAGTAAGAGGGGAGAGCTATGGCTACACCTTC	CASSLVRGESYGYTF